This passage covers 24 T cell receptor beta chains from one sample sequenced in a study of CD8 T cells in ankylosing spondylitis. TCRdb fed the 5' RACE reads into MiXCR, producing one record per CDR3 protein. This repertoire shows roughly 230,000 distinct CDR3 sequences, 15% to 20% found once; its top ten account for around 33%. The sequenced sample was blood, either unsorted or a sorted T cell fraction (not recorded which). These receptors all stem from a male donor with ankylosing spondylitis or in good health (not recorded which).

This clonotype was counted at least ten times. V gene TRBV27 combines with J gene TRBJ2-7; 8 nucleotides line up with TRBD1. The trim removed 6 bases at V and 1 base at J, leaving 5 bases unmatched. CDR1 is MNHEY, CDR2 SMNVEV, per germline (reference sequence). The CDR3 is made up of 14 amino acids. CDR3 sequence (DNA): TGTGCCAGCAGGCAGGGGGCAAATTCCTACGAGCAGTACTTC. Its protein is CASRQGANSYEQYF.

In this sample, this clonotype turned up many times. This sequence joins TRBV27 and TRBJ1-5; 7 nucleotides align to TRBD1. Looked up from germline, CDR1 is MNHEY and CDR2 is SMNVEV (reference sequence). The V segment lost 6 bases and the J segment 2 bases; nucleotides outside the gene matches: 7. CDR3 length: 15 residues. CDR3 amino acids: CASRETGFGNQPQHF. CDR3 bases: TGTGCCAGCAGGGAGACAGGGTTCGGCAATCAGCCCCAGCATTTT.

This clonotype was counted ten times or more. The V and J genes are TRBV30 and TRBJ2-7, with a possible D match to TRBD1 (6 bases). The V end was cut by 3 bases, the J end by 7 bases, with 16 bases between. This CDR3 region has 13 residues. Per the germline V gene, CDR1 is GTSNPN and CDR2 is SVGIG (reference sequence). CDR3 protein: CAWRTSGVREQYF. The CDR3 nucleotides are TGTGCCTGGAGGACGTCAGGGGTTAGGGAGCAGTACTTC. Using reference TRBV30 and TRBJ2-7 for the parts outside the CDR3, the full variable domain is SQTIHQWPATLVQPVGSPLSLECTVEGTSNPNLYWYRQAAGRGLQLLFYSVGIGQISSEVPQNLSASRPQDRQFILSSKKLLLSDSGFYLCAWRTSGVREQYFGPGTRLTVT.

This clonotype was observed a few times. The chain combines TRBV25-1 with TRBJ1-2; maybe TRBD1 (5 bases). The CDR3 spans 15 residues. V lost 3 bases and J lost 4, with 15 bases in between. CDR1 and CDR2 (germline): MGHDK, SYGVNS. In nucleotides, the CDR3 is TGTGCCAGCAGTGAGAGGGAGGGGCTCCGCTATGGCTACACCTTC. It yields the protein CASSEREGLRYGYTF.

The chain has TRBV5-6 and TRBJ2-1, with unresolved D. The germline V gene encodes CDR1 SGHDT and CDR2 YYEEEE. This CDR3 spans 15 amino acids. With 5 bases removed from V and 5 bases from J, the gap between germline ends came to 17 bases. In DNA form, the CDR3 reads TGTGCCAGCAGTTCAAGGGAATCCGGCAACAATGAGCAGTTCTTC. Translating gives CASSSRESGNNEQFF.

The CDR3 loop reads CASSLPTGRSDEQFF. The CDR3 bases are TGTGCCAGCAGCCTCCCCACCGGGAGGTCCGATGAGCAGTTCTTC. The chain has TRBV7-2 and TRBJ2-1; 7 positions agree with TRBD2. Germline-derived CDR1 and CDR2 are SGHTA and FQGNSA. CDR3 length: 15 residues. Unmatched junction bases numbered 12, after V lost 5 bases and J lost 8 bases. The whole variable domain, remainder taken from reference TRBV7-2 and TRBJ2-1, is GAGVSQSPSNKVTEKGKDVELRCDPISGHTALYWYRQSLGQGLEFLIYFQGNSAPDKSGLPSDRFSAERTGGSVSTLTIQRTQQEDSAVYLCASSLPTGRSDEQFFGPGTRLTVL.

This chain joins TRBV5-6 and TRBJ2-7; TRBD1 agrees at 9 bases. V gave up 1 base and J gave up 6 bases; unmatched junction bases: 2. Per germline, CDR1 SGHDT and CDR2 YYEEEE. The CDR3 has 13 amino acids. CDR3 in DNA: TGTGCCAGCAGCTTGACAGGGGGCCTCGAGCAGTACTTC. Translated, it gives CASSLTGGLEQYF.

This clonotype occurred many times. The CDR3 is CSARDPGQGAYEQYF. The CDR3, as DNA: TGCAGTGCTAGAGACCCGGGACAGGGGGCCTACGAGCAGTACTTC. This chain joins TRBV20-1 and TRBJ2-7; 11 nucleotides line up with TRBD1. From germline, CDR1 is DFQATT and CDR2 SNEGSKA (reference sequence). V gave up 0 bases and J gave up 2 bases; unmatched junction bases: 3. CDR3 length: 15 amino acids.

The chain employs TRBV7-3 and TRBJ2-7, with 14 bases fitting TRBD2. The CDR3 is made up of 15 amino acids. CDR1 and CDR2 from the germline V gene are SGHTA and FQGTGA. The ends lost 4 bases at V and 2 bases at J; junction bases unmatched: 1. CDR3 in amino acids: CASSSGLAGAYEQYF. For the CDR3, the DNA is TGTGCCAGCAGCTCGGGACTAGCGGGGGCCTACGAGCAGTACTTC. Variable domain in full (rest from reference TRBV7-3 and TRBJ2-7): GAGVSQTPSNKVTEKGKYVELRCDPISGHTALYWYRQSLGQGPEFLIYFQGTGAADDSGLPNDRFFAVRPEGSVSTLKIQRTERGDSAVYLCASSSGLAGAYEQYFGPGTRLTVT.

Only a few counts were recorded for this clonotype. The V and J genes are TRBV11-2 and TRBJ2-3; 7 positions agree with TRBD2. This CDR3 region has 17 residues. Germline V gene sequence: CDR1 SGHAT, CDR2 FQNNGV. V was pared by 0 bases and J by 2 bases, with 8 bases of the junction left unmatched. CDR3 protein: CASSLEASGPFTDTQYF. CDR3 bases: TGTGCCAGCAGCTTAGAGGCTAGCGGTCCCTTCACAGATACGCAGTATTTT. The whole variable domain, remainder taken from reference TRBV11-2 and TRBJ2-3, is EAGVAQSPRYKIIEKRQSVAFWCNPISGHATLYWYQQILGQGPKLLIQFQNNGVVDDSQLPKDRFSAERLKGVDSTLKIQPAKLEDSAVYLCASSLEASGPFTDTQYFGPGTRLTVL.

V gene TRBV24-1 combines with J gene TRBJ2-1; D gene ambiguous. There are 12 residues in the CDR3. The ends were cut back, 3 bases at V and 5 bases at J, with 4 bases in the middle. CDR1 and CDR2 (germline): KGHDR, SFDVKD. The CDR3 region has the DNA TGTGCCACCAGTGATCGACACAATGAGCAGTTCTTC. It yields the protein CATSDRHNEQFF.

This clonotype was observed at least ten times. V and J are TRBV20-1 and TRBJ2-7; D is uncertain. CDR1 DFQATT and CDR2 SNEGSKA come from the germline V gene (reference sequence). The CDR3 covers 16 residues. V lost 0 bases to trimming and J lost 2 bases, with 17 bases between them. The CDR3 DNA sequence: TGCAGTGCTAGAGATCTTCAAAACTTACTAACCTACGAGCAGTACTTC. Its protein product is CSARDLQNLLTYEQYF.

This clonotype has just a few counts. The CDR3 nucleotides read TGTGCCAGCAGCGTAGCTCCTAGCGGGAGATACTACAATGAGCAGTTCTTC. Amino acids: CASSVAPSGRYYNEQFF. J is TRBJ2-1 and V is TRBV9; 10 bases match TRBD2. This CDR3 has 17 residues. The V segment lost 0 bases and the J segment 3 bases; nucleotides outside the gene matches: 6. CDR1 SGDLS and CDR2 YYNGEE come from the germline V gene.

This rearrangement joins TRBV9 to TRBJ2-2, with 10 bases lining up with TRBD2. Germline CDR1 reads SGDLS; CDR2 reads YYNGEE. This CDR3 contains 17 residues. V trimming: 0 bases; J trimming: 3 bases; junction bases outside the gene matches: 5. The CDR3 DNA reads TGTGCCAGCAGCGTAGTTGGTCTAGCGGGAGACACCGGGGAGCTGTTTTTT. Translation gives CASSVVGLAGDTGELFF. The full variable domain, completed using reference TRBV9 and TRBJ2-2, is DSGVTQTPKHLITATGQRVTLRCSPRSGDLSVYWYQQSLDQGLQFLIQYYNGEERAKGNILERFSAQQFPDLHSELNLSSLELGDSALYFCASSVVGLAGDTGELFFGEGSRLTVL.

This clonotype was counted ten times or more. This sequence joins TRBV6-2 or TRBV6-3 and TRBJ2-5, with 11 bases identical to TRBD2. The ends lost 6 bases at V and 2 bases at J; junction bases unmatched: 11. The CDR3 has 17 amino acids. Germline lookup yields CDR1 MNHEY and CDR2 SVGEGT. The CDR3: CASSPMTGLAEQETQYF. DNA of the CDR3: TGTGCCAGCAGCCCGATGACGGGACTAGCGGAGCAAGAGACCCAGTACTTC.

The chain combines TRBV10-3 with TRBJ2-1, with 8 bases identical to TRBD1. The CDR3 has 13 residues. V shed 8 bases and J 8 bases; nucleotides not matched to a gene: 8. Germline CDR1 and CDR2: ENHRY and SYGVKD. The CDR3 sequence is CAIGSATGDEQFF. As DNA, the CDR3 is TGTGCCATCGGGTCAGCGACAGGGGATGAGCAGTTCTTC.

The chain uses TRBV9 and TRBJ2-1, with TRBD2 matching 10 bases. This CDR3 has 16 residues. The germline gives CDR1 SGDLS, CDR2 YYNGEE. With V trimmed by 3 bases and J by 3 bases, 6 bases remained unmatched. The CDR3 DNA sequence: TGTGCCAGCAGCGCACTGCCTAGCGGGAGCTACAATGAGCAGTTCTTC. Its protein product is CASSALPSGSYNEQFF. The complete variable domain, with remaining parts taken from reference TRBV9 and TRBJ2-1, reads DSGVTQTPKHLITATGQRVTLRCSPRSGDLSVYWYQQSLDQGLQFLIQYYNGEERAKGNILERFSAQQFPDLHSELNLSSLELGDSALYFCASSALPSGSYNEQFFGPGTRLTVL.

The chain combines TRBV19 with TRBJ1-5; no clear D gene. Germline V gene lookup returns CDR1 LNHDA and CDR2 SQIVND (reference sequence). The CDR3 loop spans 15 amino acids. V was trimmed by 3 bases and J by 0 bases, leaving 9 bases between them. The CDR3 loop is CASSISTYSNQPQHF. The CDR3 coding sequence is TGTGCCAGTAGTATTTCTACTTATAGCAATCAGCCCCAGCATTTT.

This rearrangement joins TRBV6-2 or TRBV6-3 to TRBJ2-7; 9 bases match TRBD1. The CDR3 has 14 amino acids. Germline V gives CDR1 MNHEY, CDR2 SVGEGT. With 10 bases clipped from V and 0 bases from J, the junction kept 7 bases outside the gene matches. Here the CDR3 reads CATRDRASSYEQYF. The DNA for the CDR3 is TGTGCCACCAGGGACAGGGCAAGCTCCTACGAGCAGTACTTC.

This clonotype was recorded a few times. CDR3 sequence reads: CAWSFDRESSPLHF. In nucleotides, the CDR3 is TGTGCCTGGAGTTTTGACAGGGAGAGTTCACCCCTCCACTTT. The rearrangement links TRBV30 to TRBJ1-6; 7 bases agree with TRBD1. Germline V gene data show CDR1 as GTSNPN and CDR2 as SVGIG (reference sequence). Trimming at V came to 2 bases and at J to 9 bases, leaving 7 bases not matched to a gene. The CDR3 has 14 residues. Full variable domain (remainder filled in from reference TRBV30 and TRBJ1-6): SQTIHQWPATLVQPVGSPLSLECTVEGTSNPNLYWYRQAAGRGLQLLFYSVGIGQISSEVPQNLSASRPQDRQFILSSKKLLLSDSGFYLCAWSFDRESSPLHFGNGTRLTVT.

CDR3 region: CASSPPRGLVQYF. The CDR3 coding sequence is TGTGCCAGCTCACCACCGCGGGGACTCGTTCAGTACTTC. The gene calls are TRBV18 and TRBJ2-4; TRBD2 might be the D (6 bases). V was trimmed by 0 bases and J by 11 bases, leaving 11 bases between them. This CDR3 has 13 residues. Germline V lookup: CDR1 KGHSH, CDR2 LQKENI.

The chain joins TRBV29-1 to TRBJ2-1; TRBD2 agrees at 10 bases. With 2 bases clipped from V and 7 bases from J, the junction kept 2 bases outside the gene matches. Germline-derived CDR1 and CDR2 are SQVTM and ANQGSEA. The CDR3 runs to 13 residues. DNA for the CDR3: TGCAGCGTTGAAACTAGCGGGGTTAATGAGCAGTTCTTC. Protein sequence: CSVETSGVNEQFF.

CDR3 nucleotides: TGTGCCAGCAGTCAATTTAGCGGAAAAAACATTCAGTACTTC. This codes for CASSQFSGKNIQYF. V usage is TRBV6-1 and J usage is TRBJ2-4, with D maybe TRBD2 (6 bases). The germline V gene encodes CDR1 MNHNS and CDR2 SASEGT. Between the trimmed V and J ends, which lost 5 bases and 4 bases, there was a span of 12 bases. The CDR3 covers 14 residues.

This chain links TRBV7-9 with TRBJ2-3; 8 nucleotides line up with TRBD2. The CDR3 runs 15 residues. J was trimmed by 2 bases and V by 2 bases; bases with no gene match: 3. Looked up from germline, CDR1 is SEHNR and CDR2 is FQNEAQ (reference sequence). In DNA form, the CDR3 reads TGTGCCAGCAGCTTAACTAGCGGAAACACAGATACGCAGTATTTT. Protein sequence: CASSLTSGNTDTQYF.